This TCR beta chain was found in a study of brain T cells in children with intractable seizures. Study conclusions and caveats: Pre-surgery blood may have been undersampled, hiding some clones. Patients' HCMV serostatus was unknown; virus specificity rests on CDR3 similarity alone.

Generated by immunoSEQ multiplex PCR, the TCRdb table keeps only in-frame clones and is missing some. The table has tens of thousands of clones, approximately 90% seen once; the top ten hold around 22%. Surgery cases with the highest brain T cell transcript signatures were chosen for sequencing. About this clone itself: What it recognizes is unknown.

CDR3 length: 16 amino acids. The germline V gene has CDR1 SGHTA and CDR2 FQGNSA. Deletions cut 0 bases from V and 0 bases from J, with 9 bases between. The specimen comprised peripheral blood, sampled at surgery. This TCR was recovered from a girl under 10 years old with Rasmussen encephalitis and intractable seizures. V usage is TRBV7-2 and J usage is TRBJ1-3, with D tentatively TRBD1 (5 bases). This CDR3 is CASSLAGAASGNTIYF. CDR3 bases: TGTGCCAGCAGCTTAGCTGGGGCAGCCTCTGGAAACACCATATATTTT.